These 28 T cell receptor beta chains originate from one sample sequenced in a study of blood T cell repertoires in COVID-19. The protocol was immunoSEQ multiplex PCR, while the TCRdb copy is restricted to in-frame clones and leaves out a portion. The table has about 110,000 clones, approximately 88% seen once. Input material: peripheral blood. These TCRs come from a man aged 45-65 years with active or convalescent COVID-19.

This clone came up once. V usage is TRBV9 and J usage is TRBJ2-2; D is perhaps TRBD2 (6 bases). This CDR3 has 16 amino acids. The V end lost 0 bases, the J end lost 5 bases, and 14 bases lay between the germline ends. The germline V gene encodes CDR1 SGDLS and CDR2 YYNGEE. This chain's CDR3 is CASSVGGDPRTGELFF. DNA for the CDR3: TGTGCCAGCAGCGTAGGGGGGGACCCCCGAACCGGGGAGCTGTTTTTT.

The chain recombines TRBV6-4 with TRBJ1-1; possibly TRBD1 for D (5 bases). The germline CDR1 and CDR2 sequences are MRHNA and SNTAGT. Trimming cost V 0 bases and J 4 bases, with 9 bases left between them. The CDR3 is 14 amino acids. The CDR3 loop reads CASSDSSRATEAFF. Written as DNA, the CDR3 is TGTGCCAGCAGTGACTCAAGCAGGGCCACTGAAGCTTTCTTT.

The chain uses TRBV14 and TRBJ2-6, with 9 bases matching TRBD2. The CDR3 covers 18 residues. Losses at the gene ends were 4 bases for V and 4 bases for J; bases not matched to a gene: 11. Germline lookup yields CDR1 SGHDN and CDR2 FVKESK. CDR3 DNA: TGTGCCAGCAGCCCTCTTCGCGGGAGGGCCTCCGGGGCCAACGTCCTGACTTTC. It codes for CASSPLRGRASGANVLTF.

The rearrangement uses TRBV9 and TRBJ1-2; no clear D gene. The V gene lost 2 bases and the J gene lost 2 bases, with 7 bases spanning the gap. The CDR3 sequence is 13 residues long. Germline V lookup: CDR1 SGDLS, CDR2 YYNGEE. The CDR3 reads CASSVMANYGYTF. DNA for the CDR3: TGTGCCAGCAGCGTCATGGCAAACTATGGCTACACCTTC.

This clone was observed a few times. The chain is built from TRBV7-9 and TRBJ2-7; 9 positions agree with TRBD1. The CDR3 runs to 13 residues. The junction had 4 bases not matched to a gene; V was cut back by 5 bases and J by 5 bases. CDR1 is SEHNR and CDR2 is FQNEAQ in the germline V gene (reference sequence). The CDR3: CASSPDRGDEQYF. CDR3 DNA sequence: TGTGCCAGCAGCCCAGACAGGGGGGACGAGCAGTACTTC.

This chain joins TRBV5-8 and TRBJ1-1; TRBD1 matches at 9 bases. The CDR3 is 16 residues long. Germline CDR1 SGHTS, CDR2 YDEGEE. Trimming removed 4 bases from V and 0 bases from J; junction bases left unmatched: 7. The CDR3 sequence is CASSPEGDRVNTEAFF. CDR3 in DNA: TGTGCCAGCAGCCCCGAGGGGGACAGGGTGAACACTGAAGCTTTCTTT.

The gene calls are TRBV11-2 and TRBJ1-2, with D unclear. Germline assignment: CDR1 SGHAT and CDR2 FQNNGV. V lost 4 bases to trimming and J lost 1 base, with 16 bases between them. This CDR3 contains 16 residues. The CDR3 DNA sequence: TGTGCCAGCAGCTCCTATCTTCTGACGGGTAACTATGGCTACACCTTC. It codes for CASSSYLLTGNYGYTF.

The chain recombines TRBV27 with TRBJ1-5; D may be TRBD1 (5 bases). Looked up from germline, CDR1 is MNHEY and CDR2 is SMNVEV (reference sequence). The CDR3 consists of 14 residues. V was cut by 2 bases and J by 7 bases, with 12 bases left in between. The CDR3 spells CASSLQGLSQPQHF. For the CDR3, the DNA is TGTGCCAGCAGTTTACAGGGTCTCAGCCAGCCCCAGCATTTT.

J is TRBJ2-2 and V is TRBV10-3; unclear D gene. Trimming shortened V by 8 bases and J by 0 bases, and 10 bases separated the two germline ends. CDR1 and CDR2 (germline): ENHRY, SYGVKD. CDR3 length: 14 residues. As DNA, the CDR3 is TGTGCCATCCTTGGAGAAGCGAACACCGGGGAGCTGTTTTTT. It translates to CAILGEANTGELFF.

The chain combines TRBV28 with TRBJ2-7; TRBD1 matches 9 bases. This CDR3 comprises 15 residues. V lost 5 bases, J lost 2 bases, and 7 bases stayed unmatched. Looked up from germline, CDR1 is MDHEN and CDR2 is SYDVKM. The DNA for the CDR3 is TGTGCCAGCAGTCCCTGGACAGGGGACGCCTACGAGCAGTACTTC. Translated, it gives CASSPWTGDAYEQYF.

V and J are TRBV2 and TRBJ1-5, with no clear D. Germline V lookup: CDR1 SNHLY, CDR2 FYNNEI. V lost 5 bases to trimming and J lost 0 bases, with 8 bases between them. The CDR3 consists of 14 residues. In nucleotides, the CDR3 is TGTGCCAGCAGTACCGAGAATAGCAATCAGCCCCAGCATTTT. Its protein is CASSTENSNQPQHF.

The chain carries TRBV15 and TRBJ1-4; TRBD1 is a possible D gene (5 bases). This CDR3 spans 15 amino acids. V lost 4 bases to trimming and J lost 4 bases, with 13 bases between them. Germline-derived CDR1 and CDR2 are LNHNV and YYDKDF (reference sequence). The CDR3 DNA sequence: TGTGCCACCAGCACCCCACGGCAGGGTAATGAAAAACTGTTTTTT. Amino acid sequence: CATSTPRQGNEKLFF. The variable domain in full, completed from reference TRBV15 and TRBJ1-4, reads DAMVIQNPRYQVTQFGKPVTLSCSQTLNHNVMYWYQQKSSQAPKLLFHYYDKDFNNEADTPDNFQSRRPNTSFCFLDIRSPGLGDTAMYLCATSTPRQGNEKLFFGSGTQLSVL.

In its sample, this clone was seen once. CDR3 residues: CASSPTVNYEQYF. The DNA for the CDR3 is TGTGCCAGCTCCCCGACAGTGAACTACGAGCAGTACTTC. V gene TRBV27 combines with J gene TRBJ2-7; possibly TRBD1 for D (5 bases). Per the germline V gene, CDR1 is MNHEY and CDR2 is SMNVEV (reference sequence). The CDR3 is made up of 13 amino acids. The germline V and J ends were trimmed by 8 bases and 3 bases, with 14 bases remaining between them.

This chain uses TRBV5-1 with TRBJ2-1; possible D gene TRBD2, 5 bases. The CDR3 extends over 15 amino acids. V dropped 0 bases and J dropped 2 bases, with 9 bases sitting between them. From germline, CDR1 is SGHRS and CDR2 YFSETQ. CDR3 residues: CASSLGLATYNEQFF. The CDR3, as DNA: TGCGCCAGCAGCTTGGGGCTAGCCACCTACAATGAGCAGTTCTTC.

The chain uses TRBV27 and TRBJ2-7; 11 bases map to TRBD1. J was trimmed by 4 bases and V by 3 bases; bases with no gene match: 5. CDR3 size: 15 residues. From germline, CDR1 is MNHEY and CDR2 SMNVEV (reference sequence). The CDR3 bases are TGTGCCAGCAGTTTGGGGACAGGGGGAAGGTACGAGCAGTACTTC. This codes for CASSLGTGGRYEQYF.

CDR3 loop: CASTIGRGGTEAFF. In DNA, the CDR3 is TGTGCCAGCACCATCGGGAGAGGAGGGACTGAAGCTTTCTTT. The chain recombines TRBV28 with TRBJ1-1; no reliable D call. The CDR3 is made up of 14 amino acids. V lost 7 bases, J lost 5 bases, and 17 bases lay in between. The germline V gene has CDR1 MDHEN and CDR2 SYDVKM.

The V gene is TRBV12-3 or TRBV12-4, the J gene TRBJ2-3; unclear D gene. The V gene lost 6 bases and the J gene lost 5 bases, with 6 bases spanning the gap. The CDR3 contains 11 residues. The CDR3 loop reads CASSLLDTQYF. Here the CDR3 DNA reads TGTGCCAGCAGCCTCCTAGATACGCAGTATTTT.

The V gene is TRBV9, the J gene TRBJ2-1, with D possibly matching TRBD2 (5 bases). Germline V gene data show CDR1 as SGDLS and CDR2 as YYNGEE. Deletions cut 3 bases from V and 3 bases from J, with 16 bases between. This CDR3 spans 16 amino acids. CDR3 nucleotides: TGTGCCAGCAGCGCGGGTGGGGAGACGGTCTACAATGAGCAGTTCTTC. As protein: CASSAGGETVYNEQFF.

This rearrangement joins TRBV19 to TRBJ2-7; 9 nucleotides agree with TRBD1. V lost 6 bases to trimming and J lost 3 bases; unmatched junction nucleotides: 3. Per the germline V gene, CDR1 is LNHDA and CDR2 is SQIVND (reference sequence). This CDR3 is built from 13 residues. The DNA for the CDR3 is TGTGCCAGTAGGGGACAGGGTGTCTACGAGCAGTACTTC. Encoded protein: CASRGQGVYEQYF.

The count of this clone is one. The CDR3 DNA reads as TGTGCCAGTACTGAGGGAACGGGCACAGATACGCAGTATTTT. Protein: CASTEGTGTDTQYF. The genes are TRBV19 and TRBJ2-3; a possible D gene is TRBD2 (5 bases). Germline values: CDR1 LNHDA, CDR2 SQIVND (reference sequence). The V gene lost 7 bases and the J gene lost 1 base, with 12 bases spanning the gap. CDR3 length equals 14 residues.

V is TRBV6-6 and J is TRBJ1-2; the D gene is possibly TRBD1 (6 bases). Trimming shortened V by 6 bases and J by 1 base, and 9 bases separated the two germline ends. This CDR3 contains 13 residues. Germline-derived CDR1 and CDR2 are MNHNY and SVGAGI (reference sequence). DNA for the CDR3: TGTGCCAGCAGCCCGGACAGTAACTATGGCTACACCTTC. Protein product: CASSPDSNYGYTF.

The chain employs TRBV7-8 and TRBJ1-6, with 12 bases matching TRBD1. Trimming cost V 5 bases and J 9 bases; bases outside gene matches: 5. Per the germline V gene, CDR1 is SGHVS and CDR2 is FQNEAQ. This CDR3 spans 15 amino acids. CDR3 in DNA: TGTGCCAGCAGCCCGGGACAGGGGGCAGCTTCACCCCTCCACTTT. It translates to CASSPGQGAASPLHF. The whole variable domain, filled in from reference TRBV7-8 and TRBJ1-6, reads GAGVSQSPRYKVAKRGQDVALRCDPISGHVSLFWYQQALGQGPEFLTYFQNEAQLDKSGLPSDRFFAERPEGSVSTLKIQRTQQEDSAVYLCASSPGQGAASPLHFGNGTRLTVT.

The chain links TRBV19 to TRBJ2-7; 11 bases are shared with TRBD2. V shed 6 bases, J shed 6 bases, and the junction held 7 bases outside the gene matches. The CDR3 runs 14 residues. Germline CDR1 LNHDA, CDR2 SQIVND (reference sequence). CDR3 sequence (DNA): TGTGCCAGTAGCACACTAGCGGGAGAAATCGAGCAGTACTTC. The encoded protein is CASSTLAGEIEQYF.

V usage is TRBV19 and J usage is TRBJ2-7, with 10 bases lining up with TRBD2. J lost 12 bases, V lost 8 bases, and 10 bases had no gene match. Germline V lookup: CDR1 LNHDA, CDR2 SQIVND (reference sequence). The CDR3 spans 12 residues. The CDR3 bases are TGTGCCAGTTCTTCCGGGACTAGCGTTCTGTACTTC. Amino acid sequence: CASSSGTSVLYF.

J is TRBJ2-7 and V is TRBV3-1 (or the pseudogene TRBV3-2); D remains unclear. Germline CDR1 is LGHDT and CDR2 is YNNKEL (reference sequence). Trimming removed 4 bases at V and 10 bases at J, with 20 bases between. CDR3 size: 14 residues. CDR3 sequence: CASSPSVVRLDQYF. CDR3 in DNA: TGTGCCAGCAGCCCCTCGGTGGTCCGCCTCGATCAGTACTTC.

The J gene is TRBJ1-2, the V gene TRBV12-3 or TRBV12-4; D call uncertain. Trimming cost V 7 bases and J 4 bases, with 13 bases left between them. This CDR3 spans 13 amino acids. The CDR3: CASKNGGVYGYTF. Here the CDR3 DNA reads TGTGCCAGCAAAAACGGCGGCGTCTATGGCTACACCTTC.

The rearrangement links TRBV6-4 to TRBJ1-4; unclear D gene. This CDR3 is built from 15 residues. Looked up from germline, CDR1 is MRHNA and CDR2 is SNTAGT. The ends were cut back, 6 bases at V and 5 bases at J, with 16 bases in the middle. In nucleotides, the CDR3 is TGTGCCAGCAGCCAAACAACGGCGGGGAATGAAAAACTGTTTTTT. Its protein is CASSQTTAGNEKLFF.

This clone was observed a handful of times. V gene TRBV30 combines with J gene TRBJ2-5; TRBD1 aligns across 8 bases. This CDR3 contains 15 residues. V gave up 2 bases and J gave up 4 bases; unmatched junction bases: 9. Germline V gene lookup returns CDR1 GTSNPN and CDR2 SVGIG (reference sequence). CDR3 sequence reads: CAWSWQGAIGETQYF. The CDR3 nucleotides read TGTGCCTGGAGTTGGCAGGGGGCAATTGGAGAGACCCAGTACTTC. Supplemented by reference TRBV30 and TRBJ2-5, the full variable domain reads SQTIHQWPATLVQPVGSPLSLECTVEGTSNPNLYWYRQAAGRGLQLLFYSVGIGQISSEVPQNLSASRPQDRQFILSSKKLLLSDSGFYLCAWSWQGAIGETQYFGPGTRLLVL.